Presented here are 15 T cell receptor beta chains from one specimen sequenced in a study of T-cell reconstitution after alpha-beta-depleted transplantation in children. Molecular barcoding with unique molecular identifiers was used for the TCRbeta library. TCRdb used MiXCR to reprocess the PCR reads, holding one entry per CDR3 protein. The repertoire holds hundreds of thousands of distinct CDR3 sequences, with approximately 17% as singletons. The specimen was PBMCs from the stem cell graft donor, collected from the stem cell graft. These receptors were obtained from a human donor who donated a stem cell graft to a child with acute myeloid leukemia.

This clonotype occurred a few times. The V gene is TRBV6-5, the J gene TRBJ1-2; D gene uncertain. This CDR3 contains 11 residues. In germline, CDR1 is MNHEY, CDR2 SVGAGI. Trimming stripped 6 bases from V and 2 bases from J, with 4 bases between. The CDR3 bases are TGTGCCAGCAGCGGGAACTATGGCTACACCTTC. It specifies CASSGNYGYTF.

This clonotype was found a few times. The chain employs TRBV9 and TRBJ2-7; D may be TRBD1 or TRBD2 (5 bases each). Per the germline V gene, CDR1 is SGDLS and CDR2 is YYNGEE. V shed 4 bases and J shed 3 bases, with 14 bases lying between them. The CDR3 has 14 residues. Here the CDR3 DNA reads TGTGCCAGCAGCCTCGGGGTAGGGGACTACGAGCAGTACGTC. The encoded protein is CASSLGVGDYEQYV.

The CDR3 sequence is CASSLSFGNTIYF. The CDR3 DNA reads TGTGCCAGCAGTTTAAGTTTCGGAAACACCATATATTTT. The rearrangement links TRBV12-3 or TRBV12-4 to TRBJ1-3; D not resolved. The CDR3 has 13 residues. The V gene lost 2 bases and the J gene lost 4 bases, with 6 bases spanning the gap.

This clonotype was seen just once. A much bigger clone sits one base away, suggesting this may be a read error. The chain has TRBV29-1 and TRBJ1-4; D is possibly TRBD1 (5 bases). The CDR3 totals 12 residues. Germline V CDR1 and CDR2: SQVTM, ANQGSEA. Trimming took off 7 bases at V and 8 bases at J, with 14 bases between the two ends. The CDR3 protein is CSGTTAAEKLFF. In DNA form, the CDR3 reads TGCAGCGGAACGACAGCGGCGGAAAAACTGTTTTTT.

This clonotype was counted at least ten times. This chain connects TRBV29-1 to TRBJ2-1; 13 nucleotides agree with TRBD2. Germline CDR1 reads SQVTM; CDR2 reads ANQGSEA. The V segment lost 4 bases and the J segment 8 bases; nucleotides outside the gene matches: 2. The CDR3 sequence is 13 residues long. CDR3: CSVGTSGGYEQFF. CDR3 nucleotides: TGCAGCGTTGGGACTAGCGGGGGCTATGAGCAGTTCTTC.

The chain employs TRBV4-3 and TRBJ1-1; TRBD1 matches at 7 bases. J lost 5 bases, V lost 4 bases, and 10 bases had no gene match. CDR1 is LGHNA and CDR2 is YSLEER in the germline V gene. The CDR3 consists of 15 residues. In DNA, the CDR3 is TGCGCCAGCAGCCCCGGTGAGGACAGGATTACTGAAGCTTTCTTT. This translates into CASSPGEDRITEAFF.

A few counts support this clonotype. The J gene is TRBJ2-1, the V gene TRBV10-3; 7 bases align to TRBD2. The CDR3 sequence is 14 residues long. Per the germline V gene, CDR1 is ENHRY and CDR2 is SYGVKD. Unmatched junction bases numbered 14, after V lost 6 bases and J lost 12 bases. The CDR3 coding sequence is TGTGCCATCAGAACTAGCGAGCCCCACTCGGTGCAGTTCTTC. This sequence encodes CAIRTSEPHSVQFF.

This clonotype was seen a handful of times. The chain joins TRBV25-1 to TRBJ2-6; D not resolved. This CDR3 spans 12 amino acids. V gave up 11 bases and J gave up 3 bases, with 8 bases separating them. The germline gives CDR1 MGHDK, CDR2 SYGVNS. The CDR3 reads CALENGANVLTF. CDR3 coding DNA: TGTGCCCTTGAGAATGGGGCCAACGTCCTGACTTTC.

This clonotype was detected ten times or more. The V call is TRBV25-1, the J call TRBJ1-2; D is undetermined. Deletions cut 8 bases from V and 10 bases from J, with 20 bases between. CDR1 is MGHDK and CDR2 is SYGVNS in the germline V gene. The CDR3 has 13 residues. CDR3 coding DNA: TGTGCCAGCTCAACCTTCGGGTCTAGGACCTACACCTTC. Translation: CASSTFGSRTYTF.

This clonotype was detected ten times or more. The chain combines TRBV5-1 with TRBJ2-7, with TRBD1 matching 10 bases. Germline CDR1 is SGHRS and CDR2 is YFSETQ. The CDR3 extends over 14 amino acids. The ends lost 2 bases at V and 5 bases at J; junction bases unmatched: 4. The CDR3 DNA reads TGCGCCAGCAGCTTAGGGGACAGGGGAAACGAGCAGTACGTC. It specifies CASSLGDRGNEQYV.

Ten or more counts support this clonotype. The chain uses TRBV4-1 and TRBJ2-1; 9 bases fit TRBD2. This CDR3 comprises 16 residues. The germline gives CDR1 MGHRA, CDR2 YSYEKL. V shed 4 bases and J 8 bases; nucleotides not matched to a gene: 12. The CDR3 here is CASSPERASGVDEQFF. The CDR3 DNA reads as TGCGCCAGCAGCCCTGAGAGGGCTAGCGGGGTGGATGAGCAGTTCTTC.

The V and J genes are TRBV6-1 and TRBJ1-5; D gene ambiguous. The germline gives CDR1 MNHNS, CDR2 SASEGT. The CDR3 is made up of 13 amino acids. Trimming stripped 2 bases from V and 6 bases from J, with 8 bases between. CDR3 DNA sequence: TGTGCCAGCAGTGAACAGGTGGGTCAGCCCCAGCATTTT. This sequence encodes CASSEQVGQPQHF.

Ten or more counts support this clonotype. V usage is TRBV20-1 and J usage is TRBJ2-2; D is ambiguous. There are 13 residues in the CDR3. CDR1 is DFQATT and CDR2 is SNEGSKA in the germline V gene (reference sequence). Trimming left V 1 base short and J 4 bases short, with 7 bases between. For the CDR3, the DNA is TGCAGTGCTAGAGGGGAACGCACCGGGGAGCTGTTTTTT. It specifies CSARGERTGELFF.

This clonotype came up a few times. This chain connects TRBV20-1 to TRBJ2-5, with TRBD2 matching 9 bases. Germline assignment: CDR1 DFQATT and CDR2 SNEGSKA (reference sequence). Trimming cost V 5 bases and J 5 bases; bases outside gene matches: 15. This CDR3 contains 16 residues. The CDR3: CSALSGGRVGRETQYF. The DNA for the CDR3 is TGCAGTGCTCTTAGCGGGGGAAGGGTCGGTAGGGAGACCCAGTACTTC.

In its sample, this clonotype was seen many times. The V and J genes are TRBV20-1 and TRBJ2-7; 9 nucleotides line up with TRBD2. CDR1 is DFQATT, CDR2 SNEGSKA, per germline (reference sequence). With 3 bases clipped from V and 4 bases from J, the junction kept 7 bases outside the gene matches. CDR3 length equals 14 residues. Here the CDR3 reads CSASPSGASYEQYV. The CDR3 nucleotides read TGCAGTGCTAGCCCTAGCGGGGCATCTTACGAGCAGTACGTC.